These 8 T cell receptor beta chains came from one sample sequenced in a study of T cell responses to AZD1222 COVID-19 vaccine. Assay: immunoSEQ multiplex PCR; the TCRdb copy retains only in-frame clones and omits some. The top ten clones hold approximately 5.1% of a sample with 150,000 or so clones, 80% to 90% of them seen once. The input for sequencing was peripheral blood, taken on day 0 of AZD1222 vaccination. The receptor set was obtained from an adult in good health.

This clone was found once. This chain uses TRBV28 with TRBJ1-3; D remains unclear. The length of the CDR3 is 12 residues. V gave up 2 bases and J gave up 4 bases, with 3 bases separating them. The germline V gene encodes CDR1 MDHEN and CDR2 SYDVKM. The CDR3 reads CASSLRGNTIYF. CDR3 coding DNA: TGTGCCAGCAGTTTAAGGGGAAACACCATATATTTT.

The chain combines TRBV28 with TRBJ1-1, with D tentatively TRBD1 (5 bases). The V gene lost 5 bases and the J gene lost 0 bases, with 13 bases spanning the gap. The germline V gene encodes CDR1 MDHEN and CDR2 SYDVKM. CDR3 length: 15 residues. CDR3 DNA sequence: TGTGCCAGCAGTGCAATGACAGCTCTGAACACTGAAGCTTTCTTT. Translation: CASSAMTALNTEAFF.

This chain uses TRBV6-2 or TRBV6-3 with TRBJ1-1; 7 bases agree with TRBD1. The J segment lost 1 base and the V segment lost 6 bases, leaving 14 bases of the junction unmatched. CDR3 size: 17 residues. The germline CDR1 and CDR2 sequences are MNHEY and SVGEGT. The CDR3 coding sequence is TGTGCCAGCAGCACTCGGCGGCAGCCAGGGGGGAACACTGAAGCTTTCTTT. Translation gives CASSTRRQPGGNTEAFF.

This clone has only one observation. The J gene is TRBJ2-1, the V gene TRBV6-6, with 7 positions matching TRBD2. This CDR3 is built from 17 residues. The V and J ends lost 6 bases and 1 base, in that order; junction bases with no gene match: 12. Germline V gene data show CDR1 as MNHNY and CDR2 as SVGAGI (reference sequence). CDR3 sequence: CASRRGGGSGSYNEQFF. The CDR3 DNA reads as TGTGCCAGCAGACGAGGTGGCGGGAGCGGGTCCTACAATGAGCAGTTCTTC.

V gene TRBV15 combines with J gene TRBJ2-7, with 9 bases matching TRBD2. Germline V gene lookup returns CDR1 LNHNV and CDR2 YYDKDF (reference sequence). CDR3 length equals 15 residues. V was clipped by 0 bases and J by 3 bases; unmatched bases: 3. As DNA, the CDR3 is TGTGCCACCAGCAGAGAAGGAGCGGGAGGCTACGAGCAGTACTTC. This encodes CATSREGAGGYEQYF.

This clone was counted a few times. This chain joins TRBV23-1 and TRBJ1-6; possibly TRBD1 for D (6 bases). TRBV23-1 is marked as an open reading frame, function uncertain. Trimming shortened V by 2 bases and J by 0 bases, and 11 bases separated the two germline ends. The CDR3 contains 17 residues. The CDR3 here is CASSQRDRSSYNSPLHF. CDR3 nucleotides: TGCGCCAGCAGTCAACGAGACAGGAGCTCCTATAATTCACCCCTCCACTTT.

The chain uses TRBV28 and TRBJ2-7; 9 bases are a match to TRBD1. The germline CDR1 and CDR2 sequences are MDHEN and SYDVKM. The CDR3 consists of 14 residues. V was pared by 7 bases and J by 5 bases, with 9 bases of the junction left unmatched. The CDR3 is CASTEQGARNEQYF. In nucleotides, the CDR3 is TGTGCCAGCACCGAACAGGGGGCAAGGAACGAGCAGTACTTC.

The CDR3 loop reads CASSGKTGNTEAFF. CDR3 nucleotide sequence: TGTGCCAGCAGCGGGAAGACAGGGAACACTGAAGCTTTCTTT. V is TRBV3-1 (or the pseudogene TRBV3-2) and J is TRBJ1-1; maybe TRBD1 (6 bases). Between the trimmed V and J ends, which lost 5 bases and 1 base, there was a span of 11 bases. The CDR3 contains 14 residues. CDR1 is LGHDT, CDR2 YNNKEL, per germline (reference sequence).